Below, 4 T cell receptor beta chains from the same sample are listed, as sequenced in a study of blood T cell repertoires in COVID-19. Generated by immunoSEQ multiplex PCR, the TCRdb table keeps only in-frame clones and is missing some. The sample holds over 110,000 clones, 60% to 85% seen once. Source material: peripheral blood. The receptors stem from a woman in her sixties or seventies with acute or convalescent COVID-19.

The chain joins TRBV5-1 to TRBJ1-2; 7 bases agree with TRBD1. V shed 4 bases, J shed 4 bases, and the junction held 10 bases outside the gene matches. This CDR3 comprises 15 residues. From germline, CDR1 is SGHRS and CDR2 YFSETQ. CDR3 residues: CASSPRTGQFYGYTF. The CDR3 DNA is TGCGCCAGCAGCCCCCGGACAGGCCAATTCTATGGCTACACCTTC.

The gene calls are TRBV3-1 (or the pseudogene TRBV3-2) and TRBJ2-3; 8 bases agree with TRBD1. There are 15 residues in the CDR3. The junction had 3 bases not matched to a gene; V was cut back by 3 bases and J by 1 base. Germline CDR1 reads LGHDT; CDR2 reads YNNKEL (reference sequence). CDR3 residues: CASSQRTGRTDTQYF. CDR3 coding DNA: TGTGCCAGCAGCCAGAGGACAGGGCGCACAGATACGCAGTATTTT.

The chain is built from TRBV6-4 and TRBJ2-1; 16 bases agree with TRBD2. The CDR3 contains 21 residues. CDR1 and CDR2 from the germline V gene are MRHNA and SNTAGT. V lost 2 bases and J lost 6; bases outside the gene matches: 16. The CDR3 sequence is CASSDTTPGLAGGAPGNEQFF. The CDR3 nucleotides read TGTGCCAGCAGTGACACTACTCCGGGACTAGCGGGAGGGGCGCCGGGCAATGAGCAGTTCTTC.

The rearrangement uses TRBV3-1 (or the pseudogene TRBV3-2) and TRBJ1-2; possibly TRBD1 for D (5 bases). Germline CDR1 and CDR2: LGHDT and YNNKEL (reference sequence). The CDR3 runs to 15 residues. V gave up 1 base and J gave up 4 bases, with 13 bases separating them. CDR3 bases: TGTGCCAGCAGCCAAGCATACAGGCGTCTCTATGGCTACACCTTC. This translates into CASSQAYRRLYGYTF.